In this sample, the clone carrying this T cell receptor beta chain turned up a few times. The CDR3 contains 15 residues. Germline V gene sequence: CDR1 SEHNR, CDR2 FQNEAQ (reference sequence). The germline V and J ends were trimmed by 4 bases and 7 bases, with 16 bases remaining between them. Approximately 9.6 milliliters of peripheral blood were drawn from each donor into EDTA-treated tubes. These data come from a study of blood T cells in healthy people across ages. A J-beta primer mix and a sample-barcoded 5' primer were used in a second PCR of about 6 to 12 cycles. MiXCR, applied by TCRdb to the 5' RACE reads, yields one record per CDR3 protein. The sample shows about a million distinct CDR3 sequences, around two fifths of them seen only once.

The receptor comes from a man in his late teens or twenties in good health. The chain couples TRBV7-9 to TRBJ1-4; weak D call: TRBD1 (6 bases). Sequenced input: blood. The CDR3 is CASSSKQGLGEKLFF. The CDR3 DNA follows: TGTGCCAGCAGCTCGAAACAGGGATTAGGTGAAAAACTGTTTTTT.